This TCR beta chain derives from a study of stem cell transplantation in POMP-related autoinflammatory disease. The repertoire was sequenced with immunoSEQ multiplex PCR; TCRdb's copy has only in-frame clones and lacks some. The sample has 68,000 or so clones; roughly 91% are singletons. General study points: Fewer unique TRB V-J gene pairings were identified in patients with PRAID.

Remarks on this clone: Its antigen is as yet unknown.

Germline assignment: CDR1 DFQATT and CDR2 SNEGSKA (reference sequence). The V and J ends lost 3 bases and 4 bases, in that order; junction bases with no gene match: 5. The length of the CDR3 is 13 residues. V and J are TRBV20-1 and TRBJ2-7; 8 bases agree with TRBD2. The sample consisted of CD4+ T cells from PBMCs, taken after stem cell transplantation. The sequence was obtained from a human patient with POMP-related autoinflammation and immune dysregulation (PRAID). Part of the T cell pool may stem from the graft donor. Here the CDR3 DNA reads TGCAGTGCTAGTCTTAGCGGGACTTACGAGCAGTACTTC. Its protein product is CSASLSGTYEQYF.